This passage covers 18 T cell receptor beta chains from one sample sequenced in a study of OX40 agonist ivuxolimab in advanced cancers. TCRdb keeps only in-frame clones here, not all; method: immunoSEQ multiplex PCR. The sample carries more than 65,000 clones, around 91% recorded once. This specimen was CD4+ or CD8+ T cells sorted from blood, taken in a trial of the OX40 agonist ivuxolimab. These receptors were collected from an adult with an advanced solid tumor such as melanoma, head and neck, liver or kidney cancer.

This sequence joins TRBV6-4 and TRBJ2-5; D may be TRBD1 or TRBD2 (5 bases each). The CDR3 covers 12 residues. CDR1 is MRHNA and CDR2 is SNTAGT in the germline V gene. The ends were cut back, 7 bases at V and 5 bases at J, with 11 bases in the middle. CDR3 DNA sequence: TGTGCCAGCACCGGGACCCGGGAGACCCAGTACTTC. This translates into CASTGTRETQYF.

The CDR3: CASSPDRGGNQPQHF. The CDR3 DNA reads as TGTGCCAGCTCACCCGACAGGGGAGGCAATCAGCCCCAGCATTTT. V usage is TRBV18 and J usage is TRBJ1-5, with 8 bases that match TRBD1. Germline values: CDR1 KGHSH, CDR2 LQKENI. Unmatched junction bases numbered 3, after V lost 3 bases and J lost 2 bases. The CDR3 extends over 15 amino acids. Together with reference TRBV18 and TRBJ1-5, the CDR3 gives the full variable domain: NAGVMQNPRHLVRRRGQEARLRCSPMKGHSHVYWYRQLPEEGLKFMVYLQKENIIDESGMPKERFSAEFPKEGPSILRIQQVVRGDSAAYFCASSPDRGGNQPQHFGDGTRLSIL.

J is TRBJ2-5 and V is TRBV15; TRBD2 agrees at 9 bases. The germline gives CDR1 LNHNV, CDR2 YYDKDF (reference sequence). V was pared by 8 bases and J by 5 bases, with 6 bases of the junction left unmatched. The CDR3 totals 13 residues. The chain's CDR3 is CATQIAGVETQYF. Here the CDR3 DNA reads TGTGCCACCCAGATAGCGGGAGTTGAGACCCAGTACTTC.

The chain carries TRBV21-1 and TRBJ2-1. TRBV21-1 is shown as a pseudogene. The CDR3 is 11 residues long. This CDR3 is CASSKQGEQFF. CDR3 nucleotides: TGTGCCAGCAGCAAACAAGGTGAGCAGTTCTTC.

The chain has TRBV27 and TRBJ2-7, with 11 bases that match TRBD2. The CDR3 loop spans 15 amino acids. Losses at the gene ends were 7 bases for V and 1 base for J; bases not matched to a gene: 6. Germline V gene data show CDR1 as MNHEY and CDR2 as SMNVEV (reference sequence). The DNA for the CDR3 is TGTGCCAGCAAAAGTACTAGCGGGGGTTCCTACGAGCAGTACTTC. Protein sequence: CASKSTSGGSYEQYF.

This chain uses TRBV27 with TRBJ2-2; TRBD1 or TRBD2 may be the D gene (5 bases each). The germline V gene has CDR1 MNHEY and CDR2 SMNVEV (reference sequence). Trimming took 6 bases from V and 6 from J, leaving 14 bases between them. There are 14 residues in the CDR3. DNA for the CDR3: TGTGCCAGCAGGGGGGAAGGGTGGTCCGGGGAGCTGTTTTTT. Residues: CASRGEGWSGELFF.

This clone was seen more than once but under ten times. This chain connects TRBV28 to TRBJ2-7, with D uncertain. Germline V gives CDR1 MDHEN, CDR2 SYDVKM. V lost 4 bases and J lost 7, with 17 bases in between. The CDR3 is 14 residues long. The CDR3 bases are TGTGCCAGCAGTTCTCTAAGGGATCTACGGGAGCAGTACTTC. This codes for CASSSLRDLREQYF.

The V call is TRBV7-3, the J call TRBJ1-2; 8 bases match TRBD1. The CDR3 loop spans 15 amino acids. The germline gives CDR1 SGHTA, CDR2 FQGTGA. V lost 5 bases, J lost 4 bases, and 9 bases stayed unmatched. This CDR3 is CASSPSGDRLYGYTF. The CDR3 coding sequence is TGTGCCAGCAGCCCCTCCGGGGACAGGCTCTATGGCTACACCTTC.

This clone has only a few counts. V and J are TRBV12-5 and TRBJ1-2; no definite D call. Trimming removed 3 bases at V and 10 bases at J, with 9 bases between. From germline, CDR1 is LGHNT and CDR2 FRNRAP. The CDR3 loop spans 11 amino acids. Written as DNA, the CDR3 is TGTGCTAGTGGTTTCGCCTGGGACTACACCTTC. Its translation is CASGFAWDYTF.

The chain is built from TRBV7-3 and TRBJ1-5; no reliable D call. The CDR3 has 13 residues. Trimming shortened V by 4 bases and J by 7 bases, and 11 bases separated the two germline ends. CDR1 and CDR2 from the germline V gene are SGHTA and FQGTGA. CDR3 in amino acids: CASSSSVDQPQHF. Written as DNA, the CDR3 is TGTGCCAGCAGCTCTTCAGTGGACCAGCCCCAGCATTTT.

CDR3 bases: TGTGCCAGCTCCCTCCGGGGAGGAGAGGCCATGTCAGCCAAAAACATTCAGTACTTC. Protein product: CASSLRGGEAMSAKNIQYF. The gene calls are TRBV18 and TRBJ2-4, with D possibly TRBD2 on 6 matching bases. The CDR3 has 19 amino acids. The V gene's germline CDR1 is KGHSH and CDR2 LQKENI. V shed 6 bases and J shed 0 bases, with 24 bases lying between them.

This chain connects TRBV10-3 to TRBJ1-4, with D maybe TRBD1 (6 bases). Germline V gene data show CDR1 as ENHRY and CDR2 as SYGVKD. This CDR3 spans 13 amino acids. V was cut by 5 bases and J by 8 bases, with 12 bases left in between. The CDR3 DNA reads as TGTGCCATCAGTAAAGTCCAGGGGGAAAAACTGTTTTTT. It specifies CAISKVQGEKLFF.

The chain recombines TRBV5-5 with TRBJ2-1, with no clear D. The germline CDR1 and CDR2 sequences are SGHKS and YYEKEE (reference sequence). This CDR3 spans 15 amino acids. V lost 6 bases to trimming and J lost 0 bases, with 13 bases between them. In DNA, the CDR3 is TGTGCCAGCATCAATGACGGAAACTCCTACAATGAGCAGTTCTTC. Its protein is CASINDGNSYNEQFF. The full variable domain, in which reference TRBV5-5 and TRBJ2-1 provide the parts outside the CDR3, is DAGVTQSPTHLIKTRGQQVTLRCSPISGHKSVSWYQQVLGQGPQFIFQYYEKEERGRGNFPDRFSARQFPNYSSELNVNALLLGDSALYLCASINDGNSYNEQFFGPGTRLTVL.

The gene calls are TRBV4-3 and TRBJ2-4; 16 positions agree with TRBD2. V was clipped by 5 bases and J by 5 bases; unmatched bases: 12. There are 19 residues in the CDR3. The germline gives CDR1 LGHNA, CDR2 YSLEER. The CDR3 here is CASSSRPGLAGGAQNIQYF. In DNA, the CDR3 is TGCGCCAGCAGCTCCCGCCCGGGACTAGCGGGAGGGGCCCAAAACATTCAGTACTTC.

The J gene is TRBJ1-2, the V gene TRBV7-2; TRBD1 is a possible D gene (5 bases). In germline, CDR1 is SGHTA, CDR2 FQGNSA. The CDR3 runs 13 residues. V was shortened by 1 base and J by 10 bases, with 13 bases between the two germline ends. The CDR3 spells CASSLGSARDYTF. CDR3 sequence (DNA): TGTGCCAGCAGCTTAGGGTCGGCCAGGGACTACACCTTC.

The V and J genes are TRBV7-3 and TRBJ2-3; D call uncertain. The CDR3 is 15 residues long. V lost 2 bases and J 2 bases, leaving 11 bases between the germline ends. The germline V gene has CDR1 SGHTA and CDR2 FQGTGA. The CDR3 spells CASSLWGGYTDTQYF. In DNA form, the CDR3 reads TGTGCCAGCAGCTTATGGGGTGGCTACACAGATACGCAGTATTTT.

The rearrangement links TRBV6-1 to TRBJ2-2; D not certain. The germline V gene encodes CDR1 MNHNS and CDR2 SASEGT. V lost 3 bases and J 4 bases, leaving 9 bases between the germline ends. The CDR3 runs 14 residues. CDR3 in amino acids: CASSDNTRTGELFF. The CDR3 bases are TGTGCCAGCAGTGATAACACCCGCACCGGGGAGCTGTTTTTT.

J is TRBJ2-5 and V is TRBV18; D remains ambiguous. The CDR3 totals 13 residues. Trimming took off 8 bases at V and 5 bases at J, with 15 bases between the two ends. Looked up from germline, CDR1 is KGHSH and CDR2 is LQKENI. This CDR3 is CASLRGGTETQYF. The CDR3 nucleotides are TGTGCCAGCCTACGTGGCGGCACGGAGACCCAGTACTTC.